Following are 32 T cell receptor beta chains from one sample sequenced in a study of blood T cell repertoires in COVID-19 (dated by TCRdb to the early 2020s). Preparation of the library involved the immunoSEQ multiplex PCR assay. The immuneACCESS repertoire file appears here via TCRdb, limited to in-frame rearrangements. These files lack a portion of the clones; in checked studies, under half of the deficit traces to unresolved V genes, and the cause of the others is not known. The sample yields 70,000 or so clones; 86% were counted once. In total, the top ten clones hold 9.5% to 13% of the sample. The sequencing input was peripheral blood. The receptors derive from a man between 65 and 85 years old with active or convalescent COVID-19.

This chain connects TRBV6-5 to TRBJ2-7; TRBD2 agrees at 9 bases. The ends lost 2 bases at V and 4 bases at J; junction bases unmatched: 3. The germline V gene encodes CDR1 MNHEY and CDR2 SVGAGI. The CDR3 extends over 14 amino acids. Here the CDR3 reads CASSYGSGSYEQYF. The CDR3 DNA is TGTGCCAGCAGTTACGGTAGCGGGAGTTACGAGCAGTACTTC.

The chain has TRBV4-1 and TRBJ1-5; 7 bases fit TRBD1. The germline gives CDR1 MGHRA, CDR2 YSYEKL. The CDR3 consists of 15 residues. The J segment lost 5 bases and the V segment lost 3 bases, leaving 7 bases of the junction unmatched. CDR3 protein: CASSQAGTAYQPQHF. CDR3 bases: TGCGCCAGCAGCCAGGCCGGGACAGCCTATCAGCCCCAGCATTTT.

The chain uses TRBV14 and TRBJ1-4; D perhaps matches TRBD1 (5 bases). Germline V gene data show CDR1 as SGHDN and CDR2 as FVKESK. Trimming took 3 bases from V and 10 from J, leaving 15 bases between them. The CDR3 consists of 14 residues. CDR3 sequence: CASSQGRRGGKLFF. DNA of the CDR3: TGTGCCAGCAGCCAGGGACGGAGGGGTGGAAAACTGTTTTTT.

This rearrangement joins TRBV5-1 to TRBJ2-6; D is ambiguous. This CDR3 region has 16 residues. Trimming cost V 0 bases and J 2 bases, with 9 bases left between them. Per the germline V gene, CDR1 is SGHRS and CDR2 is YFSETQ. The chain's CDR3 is CASSLAAVAGANVLTF. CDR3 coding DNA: TGCGCCAGCAGCTTGGCCGCGGTCGCTGGGGCCAACGTCCTGACTTTC.

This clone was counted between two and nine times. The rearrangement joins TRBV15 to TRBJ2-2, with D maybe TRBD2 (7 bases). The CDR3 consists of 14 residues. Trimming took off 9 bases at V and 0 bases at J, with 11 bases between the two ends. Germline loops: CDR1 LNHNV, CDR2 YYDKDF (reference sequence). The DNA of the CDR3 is TGTGCCACTGGGGGGGCGGCGAACACCGGGGAGCTGTTTTTT. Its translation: CATGGAANTGELFF.

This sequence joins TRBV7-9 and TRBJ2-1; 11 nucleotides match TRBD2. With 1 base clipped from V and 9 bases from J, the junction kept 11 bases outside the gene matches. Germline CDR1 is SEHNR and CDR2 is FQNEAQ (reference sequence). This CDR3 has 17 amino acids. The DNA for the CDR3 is TGTGCCAGCAGCTTAGTAGGTAGCGGGAGGGCCAGTAGTGAGCAGTTCTTC. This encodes CASSLVGSGRASSEQFF.

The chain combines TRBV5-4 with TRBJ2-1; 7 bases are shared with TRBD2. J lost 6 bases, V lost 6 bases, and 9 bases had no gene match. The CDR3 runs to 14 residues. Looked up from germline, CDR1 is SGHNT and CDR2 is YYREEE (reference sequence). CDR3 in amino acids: CASTGGWGGNEQFF. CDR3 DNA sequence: TGTGCCAGCACCGGGGGATGGGGGGGCAATGAGCAGTTCTTC.

CDR3 in DNA: TGTGCCAGCAGTAGACAGGGGAATAATTCACCCCTCCACTTT. It encodes CASSRQGNNSPLHF. This chain links TRBV6-1 with TRBJ1-6; 8 bases fit TRBD1. Per the germline V gene, CDR1 is MNHNS and CDR2 is SASEGT. Trimming cost V 5 bases and J 5 bases; bases outside gene matches: 2. The CDR3 length is 14 residues.

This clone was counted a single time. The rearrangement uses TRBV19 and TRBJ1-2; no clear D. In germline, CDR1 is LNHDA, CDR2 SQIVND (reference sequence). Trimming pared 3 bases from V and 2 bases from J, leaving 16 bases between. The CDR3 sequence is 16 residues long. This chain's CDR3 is CASSIVPSGSNYGYTF. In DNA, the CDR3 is TGTGCCAGTAGTATTGTGCCCAGCGGTTCGAACTATGGCTACACCTTC.

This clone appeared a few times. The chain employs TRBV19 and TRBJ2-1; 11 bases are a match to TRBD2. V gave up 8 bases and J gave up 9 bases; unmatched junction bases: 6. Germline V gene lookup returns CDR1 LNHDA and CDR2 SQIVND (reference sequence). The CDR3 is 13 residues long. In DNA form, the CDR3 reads TGTGCCAGTGGGGATAGCGGGAGGGGTGAGCAGTTCTTC. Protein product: CASGDSGRGEQFF.

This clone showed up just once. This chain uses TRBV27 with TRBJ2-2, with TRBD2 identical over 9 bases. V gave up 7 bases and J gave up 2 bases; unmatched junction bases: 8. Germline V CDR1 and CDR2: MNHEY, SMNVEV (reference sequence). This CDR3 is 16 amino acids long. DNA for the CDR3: TGTGCCAGCACATCCGCGGGGGGGAGAAACACCGGGGAGCTGTTTTTT. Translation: CASTSAGGRNTGELFF.

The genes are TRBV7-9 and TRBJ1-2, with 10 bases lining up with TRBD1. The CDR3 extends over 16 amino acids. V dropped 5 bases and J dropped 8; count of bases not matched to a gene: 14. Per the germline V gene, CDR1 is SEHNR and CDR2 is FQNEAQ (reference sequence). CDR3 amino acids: CASSPGQGVRVEGYTF. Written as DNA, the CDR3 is TGTGCCAGCAGCCCCGGACAGGGGGTGCGAGTCGAGGGCTACACCTTC. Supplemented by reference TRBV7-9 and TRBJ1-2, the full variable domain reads DTGVSQNPRHKITKRGQNVTFRCDPISEHNRLYWYRQTLGQGPEFLTYFQNEAQLEKSRLLSDRFSAERPKGSFSTLEIQRTEQGDSAMYLCASSPGQGVRVEGYTFGSGTRLTVV.

In DNA form, the CDR3 reads TGTGCCAGCAGTGCCCTCGGACAGGGAGTAACTGGGGCCAACGTCCTGACTTTC. As protein: CASSALGQGVTGANVLTF. This chain joins TRBV6-1 and TRBJ2-6; 8 bases are shared with TRBD1. CDR1 MNHNS and CDR2 SASEGT come from the germline V gene. This CDR3 comprises 18 residues. Losses at the gene ends were 4 bases for V and 2 bases for J; bases not matched to a gene: 10.

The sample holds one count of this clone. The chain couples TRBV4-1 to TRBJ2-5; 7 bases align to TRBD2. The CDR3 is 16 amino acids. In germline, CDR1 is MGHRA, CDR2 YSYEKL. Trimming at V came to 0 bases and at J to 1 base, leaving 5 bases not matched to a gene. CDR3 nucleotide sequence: TGCGCCAGCAGCCAAGAACCACCTAGCGGCCAAGAGACCCAGTACTTC. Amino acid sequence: CASSQEPPSGQETQYF.

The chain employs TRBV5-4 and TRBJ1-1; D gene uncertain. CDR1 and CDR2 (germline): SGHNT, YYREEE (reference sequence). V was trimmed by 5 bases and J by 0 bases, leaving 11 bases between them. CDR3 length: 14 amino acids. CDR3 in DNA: TGTGCCAGCAGTGCTACTCTCATGAACACTGAAGCTTTCTTT. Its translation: CASSATLMNTEAFF.

The CDR3 is CASSLGGQKPQHF. CDR3 in DNA: TGTGCCAGCAGCTTAGGGGGACAGAAGCCCCAGCATTTT. The rearrangement joins TRBV7-8 to TRBJ1-5; 7 bases line up with TRBD1. Germline V gives CDR1 SGHVS, CDR2 FQNEAQ. The length of the CDR3 is 13 residues. V lost 1 base and J lost 8; bases outside the gene matches: 2.

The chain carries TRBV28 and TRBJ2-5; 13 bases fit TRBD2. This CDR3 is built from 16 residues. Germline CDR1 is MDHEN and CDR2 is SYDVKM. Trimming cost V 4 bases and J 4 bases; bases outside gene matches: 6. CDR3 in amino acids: CASSSRTSGRGETQYF. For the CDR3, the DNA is TGTGCCAGCAGTTCACGGACTAGCGGGAGAGGAGAGACCCAGTACTTC. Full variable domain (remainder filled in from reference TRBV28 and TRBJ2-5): DVKVTQSSRYLVKRTGEKVFLECVQDMDHENMFWYRQDPGLGLRLIYFSYDVKMKEKGDIPEGYSVSREKKERFSLILESASTNQTSMYLCASSSRTSGRGETQYFGPGTRLLVL.

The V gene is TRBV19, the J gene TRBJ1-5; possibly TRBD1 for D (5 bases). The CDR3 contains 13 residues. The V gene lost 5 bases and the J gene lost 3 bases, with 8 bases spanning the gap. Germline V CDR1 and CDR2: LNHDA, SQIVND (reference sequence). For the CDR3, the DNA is TGTGCCAGTAGTCAGGGAACCAATCAGCCCCAGCATTTT. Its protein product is CASSQGTNQPQHF. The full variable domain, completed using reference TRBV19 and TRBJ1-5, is DGGITQSPKYLFRKEGQNVTLSCEQNLNHDAMYWYRQDPGQGLRLIYYSQIVNDFQKGDIAEGYSVSREKKESFPLTVTSAQKNPTAFYLCASSQGTNQPQHFGDGTRLSIL.

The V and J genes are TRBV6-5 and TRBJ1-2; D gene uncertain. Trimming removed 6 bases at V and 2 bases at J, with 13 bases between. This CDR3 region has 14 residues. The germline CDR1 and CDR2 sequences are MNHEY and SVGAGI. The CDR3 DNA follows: TGTGCCAGCAGGCGACCTAGTGAGAACTATGGCTACACCTTC. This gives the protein CASRRPSENYGYTF.

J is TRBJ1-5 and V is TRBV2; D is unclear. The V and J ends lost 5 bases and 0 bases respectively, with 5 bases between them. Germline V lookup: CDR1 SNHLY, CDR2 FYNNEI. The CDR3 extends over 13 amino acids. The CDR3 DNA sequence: TGTGCCAGCAGTCAGTTTAGCAATCAGCCCCAGCATTTT. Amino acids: CASSQFSNQPQHF.

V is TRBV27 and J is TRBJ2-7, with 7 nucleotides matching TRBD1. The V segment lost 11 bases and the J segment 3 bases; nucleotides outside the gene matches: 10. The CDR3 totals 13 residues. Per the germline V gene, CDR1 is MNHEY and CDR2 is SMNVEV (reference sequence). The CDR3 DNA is TGTGCCGTACGCAGACAGGGTGGCTACGAGCAGTACTTC. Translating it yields CAVRRQGGYEQYF.

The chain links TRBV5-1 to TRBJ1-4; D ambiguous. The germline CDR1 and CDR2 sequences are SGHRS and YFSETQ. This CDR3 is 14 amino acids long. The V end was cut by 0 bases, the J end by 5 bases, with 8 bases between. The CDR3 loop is CASSLGPGNEKLFF. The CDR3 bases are TGCGCCAGCAGCTTGGGCCCGGGAAATGAAAAACTGTTTTTT.

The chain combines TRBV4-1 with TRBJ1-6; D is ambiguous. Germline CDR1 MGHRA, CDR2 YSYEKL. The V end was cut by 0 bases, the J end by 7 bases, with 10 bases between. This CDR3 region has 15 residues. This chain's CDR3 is CASSQENIPNSPLHF. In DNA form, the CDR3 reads TGCGCCAGCAGCCAAGAAAACATCCCCAATTCACCCCTCCACTTT.

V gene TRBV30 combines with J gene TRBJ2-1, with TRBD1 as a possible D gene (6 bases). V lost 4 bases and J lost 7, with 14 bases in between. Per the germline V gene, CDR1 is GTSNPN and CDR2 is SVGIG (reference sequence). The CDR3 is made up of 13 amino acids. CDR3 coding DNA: TGTGCCTGGACCGGCAGGGGTGGGAATGAGCAGTTCTTC. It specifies CAWTGRGGNEQFF.

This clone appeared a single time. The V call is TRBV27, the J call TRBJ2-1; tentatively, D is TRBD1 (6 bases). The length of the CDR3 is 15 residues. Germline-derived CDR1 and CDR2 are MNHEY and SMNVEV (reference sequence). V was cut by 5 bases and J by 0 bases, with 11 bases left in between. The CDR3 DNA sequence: TGTGCCAGCAGTCCCCGGGACACCTCCTACAATGAGCAGTTCTTC. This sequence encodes CASSPRDTSYNEQFF.

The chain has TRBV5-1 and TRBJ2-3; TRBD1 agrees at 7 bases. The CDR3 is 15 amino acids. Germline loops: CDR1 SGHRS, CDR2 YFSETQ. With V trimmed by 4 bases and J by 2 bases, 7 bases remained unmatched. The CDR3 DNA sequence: TGCGCCAGCAGCGATTGGGGACAGCCCACAGATACGCAGTATTTT. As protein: CASSDWGQPTDTQYF.

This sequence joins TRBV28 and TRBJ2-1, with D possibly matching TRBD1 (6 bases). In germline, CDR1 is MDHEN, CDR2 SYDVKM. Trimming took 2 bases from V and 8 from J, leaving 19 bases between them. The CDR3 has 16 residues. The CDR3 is CASSLVLQGTSYEQFF. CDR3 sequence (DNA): TGTGCCAGCAGTTTAGTATTACAGGGAACGTCTTATGAGCAGTTCTTC.

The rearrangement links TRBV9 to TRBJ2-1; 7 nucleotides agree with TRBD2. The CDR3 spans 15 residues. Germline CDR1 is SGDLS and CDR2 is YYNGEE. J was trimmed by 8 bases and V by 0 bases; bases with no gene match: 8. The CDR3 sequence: CASSVVGGGRDEQFF. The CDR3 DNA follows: TGTGCCAGCAGCGTAGTTGGCGGTGGGAGGGATGAGCAGTTCTTC.

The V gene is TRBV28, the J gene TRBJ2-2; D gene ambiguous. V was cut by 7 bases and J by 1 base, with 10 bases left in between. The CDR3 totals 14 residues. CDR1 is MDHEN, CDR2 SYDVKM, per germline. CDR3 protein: CASKYRVNTGELFF. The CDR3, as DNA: TGTGCCAGCAAGTATCGGGTGAACACCGGGGAGCTGTTTTTT.

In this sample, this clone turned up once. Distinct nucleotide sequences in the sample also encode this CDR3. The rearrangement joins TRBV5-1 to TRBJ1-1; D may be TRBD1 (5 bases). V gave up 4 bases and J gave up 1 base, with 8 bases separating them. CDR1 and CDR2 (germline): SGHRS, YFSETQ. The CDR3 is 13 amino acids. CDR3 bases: TGCGCCAGCAGCAGCACAGGGAACACTGAAGCTTTCTTT. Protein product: CASSSTGNTEAFF.

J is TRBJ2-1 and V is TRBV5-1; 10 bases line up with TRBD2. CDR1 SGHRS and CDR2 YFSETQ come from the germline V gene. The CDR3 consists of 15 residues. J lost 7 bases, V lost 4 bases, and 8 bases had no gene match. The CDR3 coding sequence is TGCGCCAGCAGCACAAGCGGGAGGGTGGAGAATGAGCAGTTCTTC. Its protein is CASSTSGRVENEQFF.

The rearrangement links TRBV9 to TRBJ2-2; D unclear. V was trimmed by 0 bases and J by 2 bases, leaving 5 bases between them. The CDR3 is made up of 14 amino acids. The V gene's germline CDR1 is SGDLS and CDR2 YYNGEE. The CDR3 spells CASSVVGNTGELFF. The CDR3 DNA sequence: TGTGCCAGCAGCGTAGTGGGCAACACCGGGGAGCTGTTTTTT. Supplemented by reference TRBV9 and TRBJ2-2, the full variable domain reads DSGVTQTPKHLITATGQRVTLRCSPRSGDLSVYWYQQSLDQGLQFLIQYYNGEERAKGNILERFSAQQFPDLHSELNLSSLELGDSALYFCASSVVGNTGELFFGEGSRLTVL.